The rows below give T cell receptor beta chains drawn from one sample of a study of blood T cell repertoires in COVID-19. The data were produced by immunoSEQ multiplex PCR, yet TCRdb's version contains in-frame clones alone and is incomplete. This table holds around 140,000 clones, 70% to 90% found once. The material sequenced was peripheral blood. The receptors come from a woman in her sixties or seventies with acute or convalescent COVID-19. Each CDR3 is given with its conserved first and last residue. Fields, in order: D gene, J gene, clone size, V gene, CDR3 protein, CDR3 DNA. The D gene is left open where the match is weak. Expanded clones are given a class, and other clones once, few, many or no size at all.

D: TRBD2
J: TRBJ2-1
size: -
V: TRBV19
CDR3: CASIGGGNEQFF
DNA: TGTGCCAGTATTGGCGGGGGGAATGAGCAGTTCTTC

D: TRBD1
J: TRBJ1-3
size: -
V: TRBV4-1
CDR3: CASSQGGVGTGSGNTIYF
DNA: TGCGCCAGCAGCCAAGGTGGGGTAGGGACAGGTTCTGGAAACACCATATATTTT

D: TRBD1
J: TRBJ2-5
size: -
V: TRBV7-9
CDR3: CASRQQGAGETQYF
DNA: TGTGCCAGCCGACAACAGGGGGCGGGCGAGACCCAGTACTTC

D: -
J: TRBJ2-5
size: -
V: TRBV15
CDR3: CATSRDSTPGQETQYF
DNA: TGTGCCACCAGCAGAGATTCAACACCGGGGCAAGAGACCCAGTACTTC

D: -
J: TRBJ1-5
size: -
V: TRBV19
CDR3: CASLGRAALNQPQHF
DNA: TGTGCCAGTCTGGGCAGGGCGGCCCTCAATCAGCCCCAGCATTTT

D: TRBD1
J: TRBJ1-1
size: -
V: TRBV30
CDR3: CAWTRDRSNTEAFF
DNA: TGTGCCTGGACCAGGGACAGGTCTAACACTGAAGCTTTCTTT

D: -
J: TRBJ2-7
size: -
V: TRBV6-5
CDR3: CASSYSRAAPYEQYF
DNA: TGTGCCAGCAGTTACTCGAGGGCAGCCCCCTACGAGCAGTACTTC

D: -
J: TRBJ1-2
size: few
V: TRBV28
CDR3: CASILGGQRNYGYTF
DNA: TGTGCCAGCATTTTAGGAGGGCAGCGAAACTATGGCTACACCTTC

D: -
J: TRBJ2-2
size: -
V: TRBV7-2
CDR3: CASSRDISGELFF
DNA: TGTGCCAGCAGCCGAGACATCAGCGGGGAGCTGTTTTTT

D: TRBD2
J: TRBJ2-1
size: many
V: TRBV9
CDR3: CASSVWGSGANEQFF
DNA: TGTGCCAGCAGCGTCTGGGGTAGCGGGGCGAATGAGCAGTTCTTC

D: -
J: TRBJ1-6
size: -
V: TRBV27
CDR3: CASSFGLGSPLHF
DNA: TGTGCCAGCAGTTTCGGGTTAGGTTCACCCCTCCACTTT

D: TRBD2
J: TRBJ2-7
size: -
V: TRBV5-1
CDR3: CASSLVGGGYEQYF
DNA: TGCGCCAGCAGCTTGGTTGGCGGGGGCTACGAGCAGTACTTC

D: -
J: TRBJ2-6
size: -
V: TRBV13
CDR3: CASSLVGGPGANVLTF
DNA: TGTGCCAGCAGCTTAGTGGGGGGGCCCGGGGCCAACGTCCTGACTTTC

D: TRBD1
J: TRBJ1-2
size: -
V: TRBV4-1
CDR3: CASSQETGVGGYTF
DNA: TGCGCCAGCAGCCAAGAGACAGGGGTTGGTGGCTACACCTTC

D: -
J: TRBJ1-2
size: -
V: TRBV6-5
CDR3: CASSYSRGEGYGYTF
DNA: TGTGCCAGCAGTTACTCACGGGGGGAGGGCTATGGCTACACCTTC

D: TRBD2
J: TRBJ2-5
size: -
V: TRBV11-2
CDR3: CASSLDSGTTIQETQYF
DNA: TGTGCCAGCAGCCTCGATTCCGGGACTACCATTCAAGAGACCCAGTACTTC

D: -
J: TRBJ1-1
size: -
V: TRBV18
CDR3: CASSPFTQAMNTEAFF
DNA: TGTGCCAGCTCACCATTCACTCAGGCAATGAACACTGAAGCTTTCTTT

D: TRBD2
J: TRBJ2-3
size: -
V: TRBV20-1
CDR3: CSASGGLAGTDTQYF
DNA: TGCAGTGCTAGTGGGGGACTAGCGGGCACAGATACGCAGTATTTT

D: -
J: TRBJ2-1
size: -
V: TRBV7-9
CDR3: CASSLAGLRSGGPYNEQFF
DNA: TGTGCCAGCAGCTTAGCGGGGTTAAGGTCGGGGGGCCCCTACAATGAGCAGTTCTTC

D: -
J: TRBJ1-3
size: -
V: TRBV7-2
CDR3: CASNAYGSGGLGNTIYF
DNA: TGTGCCAGCAACGCTTATGGTAGCGGGGGGCTAGGAAACACCATATATTTT

D: TRBD1
J: TRBJ2-2
size: -
V: TRBV6-9
CDR3: CASSSLMGQVESAGELFF
DNA: TGTGCCAGCAGTTCACTGATGGGACAGGTAGAATCGGCCGGGGAGCTGTTTTTT

D: -
J: TRBJ2-1
size: -
V: TRBV5-5
CDR3: CASSVEPTGSSYNEQFF
DNA: TGTGCCAGCAGCGTGGAGCCAACAGGGAGCTCCTACAATGAGCAGTTCTTC

D: TRBD2
J: TRBJ2-1
size: -
V: TRBV24-1
CDR3: CATSDLTSGGKHEQFF
DNA: TGTGCCACCAGTGATTTAACTAGCGGGGGGAAACATGAGCAGTTCTTC

D: -
J: TRBJ2-1
size: -
V: TRBV5-6
CDR3: CASTVAGSSYNEQFF
DNA: TGTGCCAGCACCGTGGCGGGGAGCTCCTACAATGAGCAGTTCTTC

D: TRBD1
J: TRBJ1-2
size: -
V: TRBV6-5
CDR3: CASSSGTGSYGYTF
DNA: TGTGCCAGCAGTTCCGGGACAGGGTCCTATGGCTACACCTTC

D: TRBD2
J: TRBJ2-5
size: -
V: TRBV19
CDR3: CASTRAGSRRETQYF
DNA: TGTGCCAGCACTAGAGCGGGGAGCCGAAGGGAGACCCAGTACTTC

D: -
J: TRBJ1-1
size: -
V: TRBV10-1
CDR3: CASSAGQLNTEAFF
DNA: TGCGCCAGCAGCGCAGGGCAATTGAACACTGAAGCTTTCTTT

D: -
J: TRBJ1-2
size: -
V: TRBV2
CDR3: CASSGRGAVYGYTF
DNA: TGTGCCAGCAGTGGTAGGGGCGCGGTCTATGGCTACACCTTC

D: -
J: TRBJ2-7
size: -
V: TRBV6-5
CDR3: CASTPGSGYEQYF
DNA: TGTGCCAGCACACCAGGGTCTGGCTACGAGCAGTACTTC

D: -
J: TRBJ1-4
size: -
V: TRBV19
CDR3: CASSILRFEKLFF
DNA: TGTGCCAGTAGTATCTTGCGGTTTGAAAAACTGTTTTTT

D: TRBD1
J: TRBJ1-2
size: few
V: TRBV28
CDR3: CASSLSGTGYGYTF
DNA: TGTGCCAGCAGTTTAAGTGGGACAGGGTATGGCTACACCTTC

D: -
J: TRBJ2-1
size: once
V: TRBV28
CDR3: CASSLDGQYNEQFF
DNA: TGTGCCAGCAGTTTAGACGGACAGTACAATGAGCAGTTCTTC

D: TRBD1
J: TRBJ1-1
size: -
V: TRBV30
CDR3: CAWLPRTSGQGGTEAFF
DNA: TGTGCCTGGTTACCTCGGACGTCCGGACAGGGGGGAACTGAAGCTTTCTTT

D: TRBD2
J: TRBJ2-5
size: -
V: TRBV11-3
CDR3: CASSEGLAAEETQYF
DNA: TGTGCCAGCAGCGAGGGACTAGCGGCCGAAGAGACCCAGTACTTC

D: -
J: TRBJ1-1
size: -
V: TRBV10-1
CDR3: CASSGETGRSTEAFF
DNA: TGCGCCAGCAGTGGGGAGACAGGCCGGAGCACTGAAGCTTTCTTT